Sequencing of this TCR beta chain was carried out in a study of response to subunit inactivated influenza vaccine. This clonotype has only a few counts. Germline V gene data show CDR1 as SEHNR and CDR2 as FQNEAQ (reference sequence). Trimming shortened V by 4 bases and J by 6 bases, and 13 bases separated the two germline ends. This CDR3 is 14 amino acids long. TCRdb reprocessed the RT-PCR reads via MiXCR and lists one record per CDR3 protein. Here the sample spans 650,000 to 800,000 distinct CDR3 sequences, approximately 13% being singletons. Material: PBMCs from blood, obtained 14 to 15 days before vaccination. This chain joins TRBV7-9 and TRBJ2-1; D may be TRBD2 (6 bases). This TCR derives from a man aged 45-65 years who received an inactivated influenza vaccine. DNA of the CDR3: TGTGCCAGCAGCTCCTCGGGAGTCTCCAATGAGCAGTTCTTC. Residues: CASSSSGVSNEQFF. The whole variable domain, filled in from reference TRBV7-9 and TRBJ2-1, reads DTGVSQNPRHKITKRGQNVTFRCDPISEHNRLYWYRQTLGQGPEFLTYFQNEAQLEKSRLLSDRFSAERPKGSFSTLEIQRTEQGDSAMYLCASSSSGVSNEQFFGPGTRLTVL.